The 21 T cell receptor beta chains below come from one sample, sequenced in a study of blood T cell repertoires in COVID-19. Method: immunoSEQ multiplex PCR; TCRdb's copy keeps in-frame clones and lacks some. Among some 180,000 clones listed, 85% were seen once. The sample taken for sequencing was peripheral blood. The receptor source for this set is a woman aged 55 to 70 with acute or convalescent COVID-19.

The chain joins TRBV6-5 to TRBJ2-5, with TRBD1 matching 7 bases. V was pared by 4 bases and J by 4 bases, with 6 bases of the junction left unmatched. Germline V gene lookup returns CDR1 MNHEY and CDR2 SVGAGI. The CDR3 length is 14 residues. The CDR3 sequence: CASSFEGARETQYF. CDR3 nucleotides: TGTGCCAGCAGTTTTGAGGGGGCACGAGAGACCCAGTACTTC.

Turning to this clone: In the same sample, other DNA sequences code for this CDR3. The chain is built from TRBV19 and TRBJ1-2; TRBD1 might be the D (5 bases). V was shortened by 2 bases and J by 3 bases, with 7 bases between the two germline ends. Germline lookup yields CDR1 LNHDA and CDR2 SQIVND (reference sequence). This CDR3 region has 13 residues. Here the CDR3 reads CASSIQGDYGYTF. CDR3 nucleotide sequence: TGTGCCAGTAGTATACAGGGCGACTATGGCTACACCTTC.

This chain uses TRBV6-5 with TRBJ2-1, with 7 nucleotides matching TRBD2. CDR3 length equals 15 residues. J gave up 2 bases and V 8 bases, and 9 bases lay outside the gene matches. CDR1 MNHEY and CDR2 SVGAGI come from the germline V gene. In DNA, the CDR3 is TGTGCCAGCCGAGCTAGCGGAAGAACCTACAATGAGCAGTTCTTC. The encoded protein is CASRASGRTYNEQFF.

The chain has TRBV27 and TRBJ2-7, with 7 nucleotides matching TRBD1. Looked up from germline, CDR1 is MNHEY and CDR2 is SMNVEV (reference sequence). V trimming: 1 base; J trimming: 4 bases; junction bases outside the gene matches: 4. This CDR3 has 14 residues. The CDR3 protein is CASSLFGRGYEQYF. The CDR3 coding sequence is TGTGCCAGCAGTTTATTCGGCAGGGGGTACGAGCAGTACTTC.

This clone was found once. V gene TRBV3-1 (or the pseudogene TRBV3-2) combines with J gene TRBJ1-2; no reliable D call. This CDR3 contains 16 residues. Germline CDR1 is LGHDT and CDR2 is YNNKEL (reference sequence). With 2 bases removed from V and 2 bases from J, the gap between germline ends came to 15 bases. The CDR3 region is CASSQSSTNLNYGYTF. The CDR3 region has the DNA TGTGCCAGCAGCCAAAGTTCGACAAATCTCAACTATGGCTACACCTTC.

The V gene is TRBV4-1, the J gene TRBJ1-4; possibly TRBD1 for D (6 bases). The CDR3 spans 15 residues. With 0 bases removed from V and 5 bases from J, the gap between germline ends came to 10 bases. Germline CDR1 reads MGHRA; CDR2 reads YSYEKL. This CDR3 is CASSQESGGNEKLFF. Here the CDR3 DNA reads TGCGCCAGCAGCCAAGAGTCTGGGGGCAATGAAAAACTGTTTTTT.

This sequence joins TRBV13 and TRBJ1-6, with 7 bases aligning to TRBD1. This CDR3 spans 17 amino acids. The trim removed 4 bases at V and 10 bases at J, leaving 16 bases unmatched. CDR1 is PRHDT, CDR2 FYEKMQ, per germline (reference sequence). The CDR3: CASSSGQVLLPGSPLHF. For the CDR3, the DNA is TGTGCCAGCAGCTCCGGACAGGTCCTCCTACCAGGGTCACCCCTCCACTTT.

The J gene is TRBJ2-3, the V gene TRBV7-3, with D possibly TRBD1 on 6 matching bases. The CDR3 has 15 residues. The germline V and J ends were trimmed by 5 bases and 0 bases, with 12 bases remaining between them. Looked up from germline, CDR1 is SGHTA and CDR2 is FQGTGA. CDR3 bases: TGTGCCAGCAGCCCACAGGGAACTAGCACAGATACGCAGTATTTT. Its translation: CASSPQGTSTDTQYF.

This clone was counted only a few times. The chain uses TRBV10-3 and TRBJ1-6; D gene unclear. The germline V gene encodes CDR1 ENHRY and CDR2 SYGVKD. Trimming pared 4 bases from V and 10 bases from J, leaving 17 bases between. The CDR3 length is 15 residues. For the CDR3, the DNA is TGTGCCATCAGTGGAGCGAGTGGAGTCGGCTCACCCCTCCACTTT. This codes for CAISGASGVGSPLHF.

The CDR3 nucleotides are TGCGCCAGCAGTACAGCGGGAGTAGGGGAGACCCAGTACTTC. As protein: CASSTAGVGETQYF. The gene calls are TRBV10-2 and TRBJ2-5, with 8 bases aligning to TRBD2. The CDR3 extends over 14 amino acids. The junction had 7 bases not matched to a gene; V was cut back by 5 bases and J by 5 bases. Germline loops: CDR1 WSHSY, CDR2 SAAADI.

The chain employs TRBV5-4 and TRBJ2-7; 10 bases align to TRBD1. Germline lookup yields CDR1 SGHNT and CDR2 YYREEE (reference sequence). The CDR3 runs to 13 residues. J was trimmed by 3 bases and V by 4 bases; bases with no gene match: 1. For the CDR3, the DNA is TGTGCCAGCAGCGACAGGGGGCTCTACGAGCAGTACTTC. It translates to CASSDRGLYEQYF. Drawing the rest from reference TRBV5-4 and TRBJ2-7, the complete variable domain is ETGVTQSPTHLIKTRGQQVTLRCSSQSGHNTVSWYQQALGQGPQFIFQYYREEENGRGNFPPRFSGLQFPNYSSELNVNALELDDSALYLCASSDRGLYEQYFGPGTRLTVT.

The V and J genes are TRBV7-9 and TRBJ2-1; D is perhaps TRBD1 (5 bases). Germline loops: CDR1 SEHNR, CDR2 FQNEAQ (reference sequence). The CDR3 extends over 15 amino acids. V was shortened by 5 bases and J by 6 bases, with 17 bases between the two germline ends. CDR3: CASSAPGIFGNEQFF. As DNA, the CDR3 is TGTGCCAGCAGCGCGCCAGGGATCTTCGGCAATGAGCAGTTCTTC.

The rearrangement joins TRBV3-1 (or the pseudogene TRBV3-2) to TRBJ2-1, with 13 nucleotides matching TRBD2. The CDR3 extends over 14 amino acids. CDR1 and CDR2 (germline): LGHDT, YNNKEL (reference sequence). V dropped 4 bases and J dropped 9; count of bases not matched to a gene: 3. The CDR3 DNA follows: TGTGCCAGCAGCCGGACTAGCGGGAGAACTGAGCAGTTCTTC. Its protein product is CASSRTSGRTEQFF.

About this clone: This could be a read error, since a much larger clone is one nucleotide away. This chain links TRBV6-5 with TRBJ1-1; the D gene is possibly TRBD1 (6 bases). Germline V CDR1 and CDR2: MNHEY, SVGAGI. The CDR3 has 14 amino acids. The CDR3 region is CVSSRQAGNTEAFF. Written as DNA, the CDR3 is TGTGTCAGCAGTCGACAGGCCGGTAACACTGAAGCTTTCTTT.

This rearrangement joins TRBV7-2 to TRBJ1-2; D gene uncertain. Trimming took off 11 bases at V and 5 bases at J, with 18 bases between the two ends. Germline CDR1 and CDR2: SGHTA and FQGNSA. This CDR3 is built from 13 residues. CDR3 in amino acids: CAGPGAGSYGYTF. The DNA of the CDR3 is TGTGCCGGGCCGGGAGCCGGCAGTTATGGCTACACCTTC.

V gene TRBV12-5 combines with J gene TRBJ1-5, with D uncertain. Per germline, CDR1 LGHNT and CDR2 FRNRAP. The CDR3 runs 11 residues. The V end lost 6 bases, the J end lost 6 bases, and 6 bases lay between the germline ends. The CDR3 is CASGGVQPQHF. Here the CDR3 DNA reads TGTGCTAGTGGCGGGGTTCAGCCCCAGCATTTT.

V is TRBV7-9 and J is TRBJ1-1; 7 bases fit TRBD1. J was trimmed by 8 bases and V by 5 bases; bases with no gene match: 11. CDR3 length: 14 residues. Germline values: CDR1 SEHNR, CDR2 FQNEAQ (reference sequence). The DNA of the CDR3 is TGTGCCAGCAGCGCCCAGACAGGGCTGACAGAAGCTTTCTTT. Translating gives CASSAQTGLTEAFF. The full variable domain, completed using reference TRBV7-9 and TRBJ1-1, is DTGVSQNPRHKITKRGQNVTFRCDPISEHNRLYWYRQTLGQGPEFLTYFQNEAQLEKSRLLSDRFSAERPKGSFSTLEIQRTEQGDSAMYLCASSAQTGLTEAFFGQGTRLTVV.

On this clone itself: In the same sample, other DNA sequences code for this CDR3. The chain uses TRBV18 and TRBJ2-1; 7 nucleotides align to TRBD2. Germline V lookup: CDR1 KGHSH, CDR2 LQKENI. Germline trimming cut 4 bases from V and 5 bases from J; bases unmatched to any gene: 2. The CDR3 is 13 amino acids. This CDR3 reads CASSLAGDNEQFF. CDR3 nucleotides: TGTGCCAGCTCACTCGCGGGAGACAATGAGCAGTTCTTC.

J is TRBJ2-1 and V is TRBV4-2; D gene uncertain. The ends were cut back, 2 bases at V and 5 bases at J, with 7 bases in the middle. Germline CDR1 is LGHNA and CDR2 is YNFKEQ. The CDR3 runs 13 residues. CDR3 nucleotide sequence: TGTGCCAGCAGCCAACAGGCCGACAATGAGCAGTTCTTC. Translating it yields CASSQQADNEQFF.

The V and J genes are TRBV10-3 and TRBJ2-3, with TRBD2 matching 9 bases. The CDR3 has 14 residues. The junction had 6 bases not matched to a gene; V was cut back by 7 bases and J by 4 bases. The germline V gene encodes CDR1 ENHRY and CDR2 SYGVKD. The CDR3 nucleotides are TGTGCCATCAAACTTAGCGGGAGCCCAGATACGCAGTATTTT. It translates to CAIKLSGSPDTQYF.

This chain connects TRBV28 to TRBJ1-2, with 10 bases lining up with TRBD1. CDR3 length: 15 residues. Unmatched junction bases numbered 7, after V lost 5 bases and J lost 4 bases. Germline CDR1 reads MDHEN; CDR2 reads SYDVKM. As DNA, the CDR3 is TGTGCCAGCAGTCCCCAGGACAGGGGGGGCTATGGCTACACCTTC. Translated, it gives CASSPQDRGGYGYTF.